Listed here is a single T cell receptor beta chain. The V gene's germline CDR1 is MNHEY and CDR2 SVGEGT. The CDR3 is 14 amino acids. It was with a sample-barcoded 5' primer and a J-beta primer mix that a second PCR of roughly 6 to 11 cycles was run. Through a template-switch adaptor with 12 random nucleotides, each cDNA molecule received a tag. TCRdb reanalysed the 5' RACE reads using MiXCR and keeps one entry per CDR3 protein. Of about 1.4 million distinct CDR3 sequences listed, 59% are singletons. The entry originates in a study of blood T cells in healthy people across ages. The specimen was blood. The rearrangement joins TRBV6-2 or TRBV6-3 to TRBJ2-4; weak D call: TRBD1 (6 bases). The tail of the sequence fits TRBJ2-7 better, so the J call may be wrong. The TCR sequence derives from a man between 18 and 29 years old in good health. The CDR3 DNA reads TGTGCCAGCAGGACGACAGGATCCCCCTACGAGCAGTACTTC. Translation: CASRTTGSPYEQYF.